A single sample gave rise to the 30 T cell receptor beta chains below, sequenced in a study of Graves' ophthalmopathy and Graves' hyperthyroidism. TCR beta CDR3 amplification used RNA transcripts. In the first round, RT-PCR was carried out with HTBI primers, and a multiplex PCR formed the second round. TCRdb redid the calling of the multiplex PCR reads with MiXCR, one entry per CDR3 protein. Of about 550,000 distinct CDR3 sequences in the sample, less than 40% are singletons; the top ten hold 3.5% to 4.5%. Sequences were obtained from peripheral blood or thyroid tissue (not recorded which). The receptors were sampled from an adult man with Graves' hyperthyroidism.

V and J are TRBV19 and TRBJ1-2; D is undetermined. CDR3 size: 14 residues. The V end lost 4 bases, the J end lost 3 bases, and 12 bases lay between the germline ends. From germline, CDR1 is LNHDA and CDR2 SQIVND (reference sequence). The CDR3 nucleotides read TGTGCCAGTAGTAGCGGTATGGGCTACTATGGCTACACCTTC. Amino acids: CASSSGMGYYGYTF.

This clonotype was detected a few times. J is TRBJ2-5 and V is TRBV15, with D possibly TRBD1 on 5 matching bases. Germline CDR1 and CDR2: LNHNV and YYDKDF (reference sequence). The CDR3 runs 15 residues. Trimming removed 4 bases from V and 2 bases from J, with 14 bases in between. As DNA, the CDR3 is TGTGCCACCAGCACCCGGACAACCTATCAAGAGACCCAGTACTTC. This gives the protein CATSTRTTYQETQYF.

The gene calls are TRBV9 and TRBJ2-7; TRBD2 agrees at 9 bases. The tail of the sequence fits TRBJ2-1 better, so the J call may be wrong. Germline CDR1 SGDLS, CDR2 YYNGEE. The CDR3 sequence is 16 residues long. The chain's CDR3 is CASSGLAGKGTNEQFF. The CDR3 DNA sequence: TGTGCCAGCAGCGGCCTAGCGGGAAAGGGCACCAATGAGCAGTTCTTC.

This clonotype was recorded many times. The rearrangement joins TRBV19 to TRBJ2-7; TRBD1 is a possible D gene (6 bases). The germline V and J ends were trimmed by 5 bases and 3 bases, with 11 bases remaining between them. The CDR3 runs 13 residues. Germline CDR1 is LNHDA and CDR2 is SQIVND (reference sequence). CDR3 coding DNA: TGTGCCAGTAGTCAACAGGGCGGCTACGAGCAGTACTTC. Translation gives CASSQQGGYEQYF. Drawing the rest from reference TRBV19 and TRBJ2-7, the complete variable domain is DGGITQSPKYLFRKEGQNVTLSCEQNLNHDAMYWYRQDPGQGLRLIYYSQIVNDFQKGDIAEGYSVSREKKESFPLTVTSAQKNPTAFYLCASSQQGGYEQYFGPGTRLTVT.

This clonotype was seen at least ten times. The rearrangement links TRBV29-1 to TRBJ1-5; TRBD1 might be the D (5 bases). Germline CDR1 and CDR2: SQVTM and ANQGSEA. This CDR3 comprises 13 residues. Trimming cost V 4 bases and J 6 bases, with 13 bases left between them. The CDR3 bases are TGCAGCGTTGGTCCGGGGACGGGTCAGCCCCAGCATTTT. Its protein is CSVGPGTGQPQHF. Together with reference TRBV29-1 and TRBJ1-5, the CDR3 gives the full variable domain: SAVISQKPSRDICQRGTSLTIQCQVDSQVTMMFWYRQQPGQSLTLIATANQGSEATYESGFVIDKFPISRPNLTFSTLTVSNMSPEDSSIYLCSVGPGTGQPQHFGDGTRLSIL.

The CDR3 nucleotides read TGCGCCAGCAGCTTCTCGGGACAGGGTACTTCACCCCTCCACTTT. This gives the protein CASSFSGQGTSPLHF. J is TRBJ1-6 and V is TRBV5-1; the match to TRBD1 covers 9 bases. Germline V CDR1 and CDR2: SGHRS, YFSETQ. The ends lost 2 bases at V and 9 bases at J; junction bases unmatched: 6. CDR3 length: 15 residues.

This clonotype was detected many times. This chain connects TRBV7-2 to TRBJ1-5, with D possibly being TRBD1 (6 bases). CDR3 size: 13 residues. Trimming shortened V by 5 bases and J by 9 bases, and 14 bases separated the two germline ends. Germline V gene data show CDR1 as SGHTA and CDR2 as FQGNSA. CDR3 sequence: CASSPGTPRPQHF. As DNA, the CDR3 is TGTGCCAGCAGCCCTGGGACACCGCGGCCCCAGCATTTT. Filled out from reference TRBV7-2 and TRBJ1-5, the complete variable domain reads GAGVSQSPSNKVTEKGKDVELRCDPISGHTALYWYRQSLGQGLEFLIYFQGNSAPDKSGLPSDRFSAERTGGSVSTLTIQRTQQEDSAVYLCASSPGTPRPQHFGDGTRLSIL.

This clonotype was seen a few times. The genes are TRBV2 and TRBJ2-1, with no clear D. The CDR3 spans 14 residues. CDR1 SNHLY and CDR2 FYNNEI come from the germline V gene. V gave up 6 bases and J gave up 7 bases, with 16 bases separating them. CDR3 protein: CASSSRTVGNEQFF. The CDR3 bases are TGTGCCAGCAGCTCCAGGACGGTAGGGAATGAGCAGTTCTTC.

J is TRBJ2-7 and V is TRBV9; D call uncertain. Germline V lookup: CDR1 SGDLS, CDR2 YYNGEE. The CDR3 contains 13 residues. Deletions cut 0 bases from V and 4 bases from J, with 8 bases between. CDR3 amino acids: CASSVGQLYEQYF. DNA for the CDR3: TGTGCCAGCAGCGTAGGGCAGTTATACGAGCAGTACTTC.

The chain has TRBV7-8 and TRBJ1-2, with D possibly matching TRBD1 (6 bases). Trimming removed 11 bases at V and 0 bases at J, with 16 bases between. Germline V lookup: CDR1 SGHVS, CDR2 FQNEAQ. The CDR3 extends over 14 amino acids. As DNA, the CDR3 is TGTGCCTGGAGCCGGACAGAGACTAACTATGGCTACACCTTC. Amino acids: CAWSRTETNYGYTF.

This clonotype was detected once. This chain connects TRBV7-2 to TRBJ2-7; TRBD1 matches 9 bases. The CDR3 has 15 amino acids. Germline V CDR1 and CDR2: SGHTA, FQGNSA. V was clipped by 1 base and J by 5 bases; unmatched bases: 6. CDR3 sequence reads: CASSLGGTGRDEQYF. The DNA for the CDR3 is TGTGCCAGCAGCTTAGGAGGGACAGGGAGAGACGAGCAGTACTTC.

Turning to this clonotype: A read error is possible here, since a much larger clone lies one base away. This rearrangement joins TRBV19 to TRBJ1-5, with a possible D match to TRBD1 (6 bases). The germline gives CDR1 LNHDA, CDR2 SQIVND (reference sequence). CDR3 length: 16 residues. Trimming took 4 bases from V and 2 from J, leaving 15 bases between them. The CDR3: CASSRRQGSGNQPQHF. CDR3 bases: TGTGCCAGTAGTAGACGTCAGGGGAGTGGCAATCAGCCCCAGCATTTT.

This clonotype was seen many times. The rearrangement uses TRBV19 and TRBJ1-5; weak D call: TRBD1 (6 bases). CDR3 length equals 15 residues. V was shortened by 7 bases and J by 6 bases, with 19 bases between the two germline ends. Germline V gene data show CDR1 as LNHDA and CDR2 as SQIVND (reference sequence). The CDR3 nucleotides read TGTGCCAGTACGCCAAGCGCCAGGGGAGCTCAGCCCCAGCATTTT. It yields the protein CASTPSARGAQPQHF.

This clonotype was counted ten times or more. The CDR3 region is CASTLRGANTEAFF. The CDR3 DNA reads as TGTGCCAGCACCCTTCGCGGGGCGAACACTGAAGCTTTCTTT. The V gene is TRBV7-2, the J gene TRBJ1-1; the D gene is possibly TRBD1 (5 bases). Trimming removed 7 bases at V and 1 base at J, with 13 bases between. Germline CDR1 and CDR2: SGHTA and FQGNSA. The CDR3 totals 14 residues.

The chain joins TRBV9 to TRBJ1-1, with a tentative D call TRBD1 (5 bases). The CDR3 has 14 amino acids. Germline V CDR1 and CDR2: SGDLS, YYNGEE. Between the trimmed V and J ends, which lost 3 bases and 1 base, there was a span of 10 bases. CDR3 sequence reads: CASSGPTENTEAFF. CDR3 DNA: TGTGCCAGCAGCGGGCCGACAGAGAACACTGAAGCTTTCTTT.

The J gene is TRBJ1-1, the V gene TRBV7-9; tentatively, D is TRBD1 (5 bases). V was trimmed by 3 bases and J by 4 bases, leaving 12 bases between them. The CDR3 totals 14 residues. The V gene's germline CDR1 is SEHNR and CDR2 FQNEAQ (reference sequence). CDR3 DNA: TGTGCCAGCAGCTTCACCAGGGTGGGCACTGAAGCTTTCTTT. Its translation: CASSFTRVGTEAFF.

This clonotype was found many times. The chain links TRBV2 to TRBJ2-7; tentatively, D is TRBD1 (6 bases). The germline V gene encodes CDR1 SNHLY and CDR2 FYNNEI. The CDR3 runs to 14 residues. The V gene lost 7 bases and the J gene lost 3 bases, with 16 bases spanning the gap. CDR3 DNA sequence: TGTGCCAGCAATCGGGAACAGGGTGGCTACGAGCAGTACTTC. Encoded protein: CASNREQGGYEQYF.

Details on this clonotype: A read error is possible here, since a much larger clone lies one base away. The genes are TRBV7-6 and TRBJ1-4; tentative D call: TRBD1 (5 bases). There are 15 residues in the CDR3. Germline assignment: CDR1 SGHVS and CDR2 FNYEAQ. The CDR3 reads CAGSPPRVDREKLFF. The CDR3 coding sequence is TGTGCCGGCAGCCCCCCCAGGGTGGATAGGGAAAAACTGTTTTTT.

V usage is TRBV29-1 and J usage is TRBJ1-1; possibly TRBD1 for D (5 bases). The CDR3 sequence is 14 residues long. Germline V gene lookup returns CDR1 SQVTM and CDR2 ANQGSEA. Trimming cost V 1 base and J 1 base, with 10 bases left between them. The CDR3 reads CSVEVTQGNTEAFF. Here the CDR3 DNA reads TGCAGCGTTGAAGTGACGCAGGGGAACACTGAAGCTTTCTTT.

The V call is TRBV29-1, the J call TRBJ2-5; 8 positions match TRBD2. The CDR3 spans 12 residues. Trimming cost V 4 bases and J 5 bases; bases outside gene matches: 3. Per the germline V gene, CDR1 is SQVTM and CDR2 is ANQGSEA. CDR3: CSVAGGPETQYF. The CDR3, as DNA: TGCAGCGTTGCGGGAGGGCCCGAGACCCAGTACTTC.

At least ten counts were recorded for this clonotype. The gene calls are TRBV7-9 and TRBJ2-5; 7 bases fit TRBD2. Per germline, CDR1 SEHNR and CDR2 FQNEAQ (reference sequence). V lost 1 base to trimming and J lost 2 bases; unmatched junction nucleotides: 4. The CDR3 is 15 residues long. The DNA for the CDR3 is TGTGCCAGCAGCTTAGTTCCTAGCGGACAAGAGACCCAGTACTTC. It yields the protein CASSLVPSGQETQYF.

The CDR3 region has the DNA TGTGCCAGCAGCTTTAGCGGGGGGCCTGCAGGTGAGCAGTTCTTC. Protein sequence: CASSFSGGPAGEQFF. The chain recombines TRBV7-9 with TRBJ2-7; 10 nucleotides align to TRBD2. The last part of the DNA fits TRBJ2-1 better; the J call may be wrong. CDR3 size: 15 residues. Germline V gene lookup returns CDR1 SEHNR and CDR2 FQNEAQ (reference sequence).

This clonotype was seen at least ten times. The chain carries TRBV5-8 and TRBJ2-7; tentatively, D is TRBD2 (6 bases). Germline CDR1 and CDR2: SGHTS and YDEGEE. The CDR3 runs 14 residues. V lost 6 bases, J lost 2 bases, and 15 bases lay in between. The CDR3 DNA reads TGTGCCAGCACTCGGGGGACGGAACCCTACGAGCAGTACTTC. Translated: CASTRGTEPYEQYF.

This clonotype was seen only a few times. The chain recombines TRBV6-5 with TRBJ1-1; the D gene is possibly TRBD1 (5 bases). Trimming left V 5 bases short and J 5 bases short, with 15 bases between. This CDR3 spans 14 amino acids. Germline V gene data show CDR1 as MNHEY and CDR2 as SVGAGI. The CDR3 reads CASSRTGRGTEAFF. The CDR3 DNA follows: TGTGCCAGCAGTCGTACAGGCCGGGGGACTGAAGCTTTCTTT.

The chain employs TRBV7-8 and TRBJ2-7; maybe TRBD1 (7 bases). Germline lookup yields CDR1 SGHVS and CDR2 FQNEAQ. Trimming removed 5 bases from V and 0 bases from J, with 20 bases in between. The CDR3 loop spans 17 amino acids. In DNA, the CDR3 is TGTGCCAGCAGCCAGCAGGGGGGCCCCAGAAGCTCCTACGAGCAGTACTTC. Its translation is CASSQQGGPRSSYEQYF.

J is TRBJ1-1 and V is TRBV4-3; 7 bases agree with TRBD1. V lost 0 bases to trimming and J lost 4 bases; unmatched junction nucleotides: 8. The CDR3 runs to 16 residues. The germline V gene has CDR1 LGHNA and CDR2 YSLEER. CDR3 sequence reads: CASSQDYNRGITEAFF. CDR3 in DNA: TGCGCCAGCAGCCAAGATTATAACAGGGGAATCACTGAAGCTTTCTTT.

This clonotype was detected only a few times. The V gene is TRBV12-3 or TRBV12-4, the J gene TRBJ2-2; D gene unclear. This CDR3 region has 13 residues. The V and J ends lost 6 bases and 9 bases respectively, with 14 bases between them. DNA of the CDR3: TGTGCCAGCAGGGACCCACCTTTTAGGGAGCTGTTTTTT. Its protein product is CASRDPPFRELFF.

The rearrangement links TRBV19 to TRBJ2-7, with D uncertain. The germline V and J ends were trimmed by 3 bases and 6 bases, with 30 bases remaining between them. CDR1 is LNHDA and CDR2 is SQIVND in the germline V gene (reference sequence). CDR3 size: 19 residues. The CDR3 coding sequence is TGTGCCAGTAGTATCAACGGCCGGTCAGCCGGGTGGGTTGGTCGCGAGCAGTACTTC. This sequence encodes CASSINGRSAGWVGREQYF.

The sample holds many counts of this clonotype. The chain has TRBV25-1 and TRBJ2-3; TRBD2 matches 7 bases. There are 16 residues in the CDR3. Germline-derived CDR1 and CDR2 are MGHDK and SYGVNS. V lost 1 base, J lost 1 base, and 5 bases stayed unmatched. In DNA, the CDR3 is TGTGCCAGCAGTGAATGGGGAGGGATGGGCACAGATACGCAGTATTTT. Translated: CASSEWGGMGTDTQYF.

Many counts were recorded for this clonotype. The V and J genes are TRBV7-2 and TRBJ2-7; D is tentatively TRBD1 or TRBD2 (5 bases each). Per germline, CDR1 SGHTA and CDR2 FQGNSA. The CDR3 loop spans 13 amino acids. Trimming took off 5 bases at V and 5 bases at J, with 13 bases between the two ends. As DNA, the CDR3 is TGTGCCAGCAGCGTGGCTAGCAGGGACGAGCAGTACTTC. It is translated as CASSVASRDEQYF.